This is a list of T cell receptor beta chains from one sample in a study of shared clonotypes between healthy human individuals. Generated by immunoSEQ multiplex PCR, the TCRdb table keeps only in-frame clones and is missing some. Among some 680,000 clones listed, about three quarters were seen once. The sequencing input was memory CD4+ T cells sorted from blood. The source of these receptors is a woman younger than 45 in good health. The CDR3 runs from the conserved cysteine through the conserved F or W. The D gene is left open where the match is weak. Rows give clone size only sometimes, using once, few, many, or a class for an expanded clone.

cdr3_length: 14; d_call: .; j_call: TRBJ1-2; clone_size: .; v_call: TRBV27; cdr3_nt: TGTGCCAGCAGAGGACTCCCGGACCCAAATGGCTACACCTTC; cdr3_aa: CASRGLPDPNGYTF
cdr3_length: 14; d_call: .; j_call: TRBJ2-7; clone_size: .; v_call: TRBV27; cdr3_nt: TGTGCCAGCACCCCGGCTGGCCGTTCCTACGAGCAGTACTTC; cdr3_aa: CASTPAGRSYEQYF
cdr3_length: 14; d_call: .; j_call: TRBJ2-2; clone_size: .; v_call: TRBV10-3; cdr3_nt: TGTGCCATCAGTGATGCAGGGGACACCGGGGAGCTGTTTTTT; cdr3_aa: CAISDAGDTGELFF
cdr3_length: 15; d_call: TRBD1; j_call: TRBJ2-7; clone_size: once; v_call: TRBV5-5; cdr3_nt: TGTGCCAGCAGCTTGGGTTGGACAGGGTCCTACGAGCAGTACTTC; cdr3_aa: CASSLGWTGSYEQYF
cdr3_length: 14; d_call: TRBD1; j_call: TRBJ2-7; clone_size: .; v_call: TRBV27; cdr3_nt: TGTGCCAGCAGGCCGGGACAGGCCGCCTACGAGCAGTACTTC; cdr3_aa: CASRPGQAAYEQYF
cdr3_length: 14; d_call: TRBD1; j_call: TRBJ2-7; clone_size: .; v_call: TRBV6-5; cdr3_nt: TGTGCCAGCAGGCCGGGACAGGGGCGCTACGAGCAGTACTTC; cdr3_aa: CASRPGQGRYEQYF
cdr3_length: 17; d_call: TRBD1; j_call: TRBJ1-1; clone_size: .; v_call: TRBV7-2; cdr3_nt: TGTGCCAGCAGCTTACCACCAGGGGGCGGAGGTTCCACTGAAGCTTTCTTT; cdr3_aa: CASSLPPGGGGSTEAFF
cdr3_length: 15; d_call: .; j_call: TRBJ2-1; clone_size: .; v_call: TRBV5-1; cdr3_nt: TGCGCCAGCAGCCTAGACAGTTCTTCCTACAATGAGCAGTTCTTC; cdr3_aa: CASSLDSSSYNEQFF
cdr3_length: 14; d_call: .; j_call: TRBJ1-4; clone_size: .; v_call: TRBV27; cdr3_nt: TGTGCCAGCAGTTTAAGACGGGCTAATGAAAAACTGTTTTTT; cdr3_aa: CASSLRRANEKLFF
cdr3_length: 16; d_call: .; j_call: TRBJ1-4; clone_size: .; v_call: TRBV6-5; cdr3_nt: TGTGCCAGCAGTTACTCCGGGAACCTAGGGCCTGAAAAACTGTTTTTT; cdr3_aa: CASSYSGNLGPEKLFF
cdr3_length: 14; d_call: .; j_call: TRBJ1-2; clone_size: .; v_call: TRBV25-1; cdr3_nt: TGTGCCAGCAGTGATGCGTCTCGAGGGTGGGGCTACACCTTC; cdr3_aa: CASSDASRGWGYTF
cdr3_length: 15; d_call: .; j_call: TRBJ1-1; clone_size: many; v_call: TRBV2; cdr3_nt: TGTGCCAGCAGCGGAATATCATTGGGAAGCACTGAAGCTTTCTTT; cdr3_aa: CASSGISLGSTEAFF
cdr3_length: 18; d_call: TRBD1; j_call: TRBJ1-4; clone_size: .; v_call: TRBV27; cdr3_nt: TGTGCCAGCAGTTTGTGGGACAGGGGATCGGGGGGTAATGAAAAACTGTTTTTT; cdr3_aa: CASSLWDRGSGGNEKLFF
cdr3_length: 13; d_call: TRBD2; j_call: TRBJ2-1; clone_size: once; v_call: TRBV6-5; cdr3_nt: TGTGCCAGCAGTTACGAGGCGGGAGGGGAGCAGTTCTTC; cdr3_aa: CASSYEAGGEQFF
cdr3_length: 13; d_call: .; j_call: TRBJ2-7; clone_size: .; v_call: TRBV27; cdr3_nt: TGTGCCAGCAGTCCCCGACCGCTAGGCGAGCAGTACTTC; cdr3_aa: CASSPRPLGEQYF
cdr3_length: 14; d_call: TRBD1; j_call: TRBJ1-4; clone_size: .; v_call: TRBV9; cdr3_nt: TGTGCCAGCAGCCCCGACAGGGTTGGTGAAAAACTGTTTTTT; cdr3_aa: CASSPDRVGEKLFF
cdr3_length: 14; d_call: .; j_call: TRBJ2-1; clone_size: .; v_call: TRBV10-3; cdr3_nt: TGTGCCATCAGTGAGTCACCGGGTAGGAATGAGCAGTTCTTC; cdr3_aa: CAISESPGRNEQFF
cdr3_length: 15; d_call: .; j_call: TRBJ2-3; clone_size: few; v_call: TRBV14; cdr3_nt: TGTGCCAGCAGCCGAATAGGAGCCGGGACAGATACGCAGTATTTT; cdr3_aa: CASSRIGAGTDTQYF
cdr3_length: 15; d_call: .; j_call: TRBJ1-1; clone_size: .; v_call: TRBV28; cdr3_nt: TGTGCCAGCAGTTCCCCTCAGGGGCTGAACACTGAAGCTTTCTTT; cdr3_aa: CASSSPQGLNTEAFF
cdr3_length: 13; d_call: TRBD2; j_call: TRBJ2-7; clone_size: .; v_call: TRBV18; cdr3_nt: TGTGCCAGCTCACCGCCGGGACTAGCAGAGCAGTACTTC; cdr3_aa: CASSPPGLAEQYF
cdr3_length: 13; d_call: .; j_call: TRBJ1-1; clone_size: .; v_call: TRBV19; cdr3_nt: TGTGCCAGTAGTCGACATATGAACACTGAAGCTTTCTTT; cdr3_aa: CASSRHMNTEAFF
cdr3_length: 16; d_call: .; j_call: TRBJ2-1; clone_size: once; v_call: TRBV9; cdr3_nt: TGTGCCAGCAGCGTAGTGGGACTCCAGGGTTACAATGAGCAGTTCTTC; cdr3_aa: CASSVVGLQGYNEQFF
cdr3_length: 15; d_call: TRBD1; j_call: TRBJ2-7; clone_size: .; v_call: TRBV5-1; cdr3_nt: TGCGCCAGCAGCCTGAGGGGACAGGGGCCCCGCGAGCAGTACTTC; cdr3_aa: CASSLRGQGPREQYF
cdr3_length: 15; d_call: .; j_call: TRBJ2-1; clone_size: many; v_call: TRBV29-1; cdr3_nt: TGCAGCGTCGCCGCAGGGCCCAGCGGTGCCAATGAGCAGTTCTTC; cdr3_aa: CSVAAGPSGANEQFF
cdr3_length: 15; d_call: .; j_call: TRBJ1-5; clone_size: .; v_call: TRBV4-1; cdr3_nt: TGCGCCAGCAGCCAAGGGATACAGGAGGATCAGCCCCAGCATTTT; cdr3_aa: CASSQGIQEDQPQHF
cdr3_length: 15; d_call: TRBD1; j_call: TRBJ1-1; clone_size: .; v_call: TRBV27; cdr3_nt: TGTGCCAGTATATACCGGGACAGGAGTAACACTGAAGCTTTCTTT; cdr3_aa: CASIYRDRSNTEAFF
cdr3_length: 14; d_call: .; j_call: TRBJ2-1; clone_size: .; v_call: TRBV19; cdr3_nt: TGTGCCAGCGCGCCACTAGTACAGGTGAATGAGCAGTTCTTC; cdr3_aa: CASAPLVQVNEQFF
cdr3_length: 14; d_call: .; j_call: TRBJ1-1; clone_size: many; v_call: TRBV5-1; cdr3_nt: TGCGCCAGCAGCCAAATGGGGGGATACACTGAAGCTTTCTTT; cdr3_aa: CASSQMGGYTEAFF